This TCR beta chain derives from a study of blood T cell repertoires in COVID-19. The wider study: PBMCs, B-cell-depleted T cells, or T cells provided the cDNA or gDNA that made up the material.

Per the original methods: From reference gene primer amplification, estimates of nucleated cell counts were derived. The data were produced by immunoSEQ multiplex PCR, yet TCRdb's version contains in-frame clones alone and is incomplete. V and J calls and clone size are as listed in that table; D and trimming were resolved from the DNA. The sample has hundreds of thousands of clones, approximately 90% seen once. CDR3 length: 18 residues. Per germline, CDR1 SGHTA and CDR2 FQGTGA. V shed 2 bases and J 3 bases; nucleotides not matched to a gene: 10. J is TRBJ2-3 and V is TRBV7-3; 11 bases fit TRBD2. This clonotype was sampled from a woman aged 55-69 years with acute or convalescent COVID-19. The specimen was peripheral blood. The DNA for the CDR3 is TGTGCCAGCAGCTTATATCACGCTAGCGGGGGGACAACAGATACGCAGTATTTT. Its translation is CASSLYHASGGTTDTQYF.